The 11 T cell receptor beta chains below all came from one sample that was sequenced in a study of beta chain features in type 1 diabetes. Expressed TCRB transcripts were sequenced because the entire RNA isolate underwent reverse transcription. Only in-frame clones appear in the TCRdb table, and some are missing; sequencing was by immunoSEQ multiplex PCR. This table has some 410,000 clones, approximately 10% appearing once. The sequenced sample was naive CD4+ T cells from blood. Receptors were obtained from a woman aged 18-29 years in good health.

In its sample, this clone was seen a few times. The chain carries TRBV7-2 and TRBJ2-3; 7 nucleotides line up with TRBD1. CDR1 is SGHTA and CDR2 is FQGNSA in the germline V gene. The CDR3 is 14 amino acids. With V trimmed by 4 bases and J by 5 bases, 6 bases remained unmatched. The CDR3 spells CASSSGAGGDTQYF. The CDR3 DNA is TGTGCCAGCAGCTCCGGCGCAGGGGGAGATACGCAGTATTTT. Drawing the rest from reference TRBV7-2 and TRBJ2-3, the complete variable domain is GAGVSQSPSNKVTEKGKDVELRCDPISGHTALYWYRQSLGQGLEFLIYFQGNSAPDKSGLPSDRFSAERTGGSVSTLTIQRTQQEDSAVYLCASSSGAGGDTQYFGPGTRLTVL.

This clone came up a few times. The rearrangement joins TRBV5-6 to TRBJ2-3; no firm D call. The length of the CDR3 is 13 residues. V was clipped by 0 bases and J by 5 bases, with 7 bases between them. Germline V gene data show CDR1 as SGHDT and CDR2 as YYEEEE. CDR3 nucleotide sequence: TGTGCCAGCAGCTTGGACCGGCTAGATACGCAGTATTTT. Translating gives CASSLDRLDTQYF.

The sample holds a few counts of this clone. This chain links TRBV25-1 with TRBJ2-1; D uncertain. V was pared by 1 base and J by 6 bases, with 10 bases between. This CDR3 comprises 14 residues. CDR1 is MGHDK, CDR2 SYGVNS, per germline. CDR3 bases: TGTGCCAGCAGTGAATTAGGGATGGGCAATGAGCAGTTCTTC. It specifies CASSELGMGNEQFF. Drawing the rest from reference TRBV25-1 and TRBJ2-1, the complete variable domain is EADIYQTPRYLVIGTGKKITLECSQTMGHDKMYWYQQDPGMELHLIHYSYGVNSTEKGDLSSESTVSRIRTEHFPLTLESARPSHTSQYLCASSELGMGNEQFFGPGTRLTVL.

Points on this clone: The same CDR3 can be traced to other DNA sequences in this sample. This rearrangement joins TRBV29-1 to TRBJ2-7; D is possibly TRBD1 (7 bases). This CDR3 has 14 residues. Germline V gene data show CDR1 as SQVTM and CDR2 as ANQGSEA. V was pared by 4 bases and J by 2 bases, with 15 bases between. The CDR3 sequence is CSVADRAGPYEQYF. The CDR3 nucleotides read TGCAGCGTTGCTGACAGGGCGGGACCCTACGAGCAGTACTTC.

The rearrangement joins TRBV29-1 to TRBJ2-2; D unresolved. This CDR3 is built from 12 residues. Trimming pared 4 bases from V and 6 bases from J, leaving 9 bases between. The germline V gene encodes CDR1 SQVTM and CDR2 ANQGSEA. This CDR3 reads CSVGWTAGELFF. CDR3 nucleotide sequence: TGCAGCGTTGGGTGGACCGCCGGGGAGCTGTTTTTT.

The chain carries TRBV7-2 and TRBJ2-6; 9 bases agree with TRBD1. The CDR3 totals 17 residues. Germline V CDR1 and CDR2: SGHTA, FQGNSA. V was clipped by 9 bases and J by 4 bases; unmatched bases: 13. CDR3 nucleotides: TGTGCCAGTTCGGGACAGGGCCTTTGGGGAGGGGCCAACGTCCTGACTTTC. Amino acid sequence: CASSGQGLWGGANVLTF. The whole variable domain, remainder taken from reference TRBV7-2 and TRBJ2-6, is GAGVSQSPSNKVTEKGKDVELRCDPISGHTALYWYRQSLGQGLEFLIYFQGNSAPDKSGLPSDRFSAERTGGSVSTLTIQRTQQEDSAVYLCASSGQGLWGGANVLTFGAGSRLTVL.

In this sample, this clone turned up a few times. The chain combines TRBV7-6 with TRBJ2-5; 11 bases match TRBD2. The V and J ends lost 5 bases and 4 bases, in that order; junction bases with no gene match: 15. The CDR3 runs 18 residues. Germline V gene lookup returns CDR1 SGHVS and CDR2 FNYEAQ. The CDR3 here is CASSPDTRLAGRVETQYF. CDR3 sequence (DNA): TGTGCCAGCAGCCCTGATACCCGACTAGCGGGAAGAGTAGAGACCCAGTACTTC.

The gene calls are TRBV28 and TRBJ2-7; possibly TRBD1 or TRBD2 for D (5 bases each). The CDR3 has 11 residues. The germline V gene encodes CDR1 MDHEN and CDR2 SYDVKM. The V end lost 6 bases, the J end lost 12 bases, and 15 bases lay between the germline ends. This CDR3 reads CASSSRGNAYV. As DNA, the CDR3 is TGTGCCAGCAGCTCCCGGGGCAATGCGTACGTC.

This clone was picked up a small number of times. This sequence joins TRBV7-3 and TRBJ2-3; 11 bases fit TRBD2. The CDR3 extends over 15 amino acids. J lost 4 bases, V lost 5 bases, and 5 bases had no gene match. Looked up from germline, CDR1 is SGHTA and CDR2 is FQGTGA. CDR3 bases: TGTGCCAGCAGCAGACTAGCGGGATTCCCAGATACGCAGTATTTT. Translating gives CASSRLAGFPDTQYF.

This clone was recorded a few times. The chain uses TRBV10-3 and TRBJ2-7, with D perhaps matching TRBD2 (5 bases). The length of the CDR3 is 13 residues. In germline, CDR1 is ENHRY, CDR2 SYGVKD. Trimming removed 10 bases at V and 7 bases at J, with 20 bases between. CDR3 nucleotides: TGTGCCACCGCTCGAGTTGCCCCGGGGGAGCAGTACGTC. It codes for CATARVAPGEQYV.

This clone occurred a few times. The chain links TRBV4-2 to TRBJ2-7, with a possible D match to TRBD2 (6 bases). Per the germline V gene, CDR1 is LGHNA and CDR2 is YNFKEQ. V lost 1 base, J lost 3 bases, and 13 bases lay in between. The CDR3 is 15 residues long. CDR3 residues: CASSQAETRDYEQYF. The CDR3 DNA follows: TGTGCCAGCAGCCAAGCGGAGACTAGGGACTACGAGCAGTACTTC.